These T cell receptor beta chains were read from a single sample in a study of molecular identifiers for immune sequencing clone quantification. Using its own MiXCR run on the PCR reads, TCRdb lists one record per CDR3 protein. The repertoire holds more than 550,000 distinct CDR3 sequences, with about 25% as singletons. The specimen was naive CD8+ T cells from blood, with Jurkat cell RNA spiked in. The origin of the receptors is a human donor in good health. Some libraries in this study had Jurkat cell RNA spiked in. CDR3s include the opening cysteine and the closing phenylalanine or tryptophan. Size is stated for part of the rows, as once, few or many counts, or as a class when the clone is expanded.

>many|TRBJ2-7|TRBV2
CASIPPSGGAGQYF
>many|TRBJ2-7|TRBV20-1
CSARGLETYEQYF
>NA|TRBJ1-1|TRBV10-3
CAIGDKDTEAFF
>NA|TRBJ1-1|TRBV12-3/TRBV12-4
CASSWGQINTEAFF
>few|TRBJ1-2|TRBV11-2
CASSPEGAGYGYTF
>NA|TRBJ1-5|TRBV19
CASSTGTGSNQPQHF
>NA|TRBJ1-2|TRBV7-8
CASSLERTGVYGYTF
>few|TRBJ1-1|TRBV2
CASGGNLNTEAFF
>many|TRBJ1-5|TRBV4-3
CASSQEPSGAFDQPQHF
>NA|TRBJ2-3|TRBV20-1
CSARDGGAGGPSTDTPSF
>NA|TRBJ2-1|TRBV5-1
CASSSRTGGAYNEQFF
>many|TRBJ1-1|TRBV29-1
CSVFQGLNTEAFF
>NA|TRBJ2-5|TRBV4-3
CASSPLAGGLETQYF
>many|TRBJ2-1|TRBV2
CASSYRGLEQFF
>few|TRBJ2-7|TRBV27
CASSFPGTSGSYEQYF
>NA|TRBJ2-7|TRBV4-3
CANSQYRESYEQYF
>few|TRBJ1-4|TRBV15
CATSRVSNNEKLFF
>many|TRBJ2-7|TRBV5-1
CASKPPGGEQYF
>few|TRBJ2-7|TRBV6-5
CASSYSLGSEQYF
>many|TRBJ2-7|TRBV6-5
CASSYRGGVYEQYF
>many|TRBJ1-1|TRBV7-6
CASSLIGGEAFF
>many|TRBJ2-3|TRBV7-9
CASSFRTDTQYF
>few|TRBJ1-5|TRBV28
CASSKNYPNQPQHF
>NA|TRBJ2-7|TRBV20-1
CSAPRTSGRYEQYF
>NA|TRBJ2-2|TRBV7-9
CASSLVPGVTTYTGELFF
>once|TRBJ2-1|TRBV9
CASSLSPTGGYNEQFF
>NA|TRBJ2-7|TRBV4-3
CASSQDTNRVLPYEQYF
>many|TRBJ1-3|TRBV3-1
CASSRSSWDTIYF
>few|TRBJ2-7|TRBV12-3/TRBV12-4
CASSQDGNSYEQYF
>few|TRBJ1-2|TRBV19
CASSPQQGLAYGYTF
>many|TRBJ1-1|TRBV4-2
CASSRLDRDEAFF
>NA|TRBJ2-7|TRBV7-9
CASSSTTTDRGLLYGQYF
>few|TRBJ1-6|TRBV20-1
CSARGGGGSPLHF
>many|TRBJ2-2|TRBV5-6
CASSLATNTGELFF
>many|TRBJ2-5|TRBV4-3
CASSQDRASGGHETQYF